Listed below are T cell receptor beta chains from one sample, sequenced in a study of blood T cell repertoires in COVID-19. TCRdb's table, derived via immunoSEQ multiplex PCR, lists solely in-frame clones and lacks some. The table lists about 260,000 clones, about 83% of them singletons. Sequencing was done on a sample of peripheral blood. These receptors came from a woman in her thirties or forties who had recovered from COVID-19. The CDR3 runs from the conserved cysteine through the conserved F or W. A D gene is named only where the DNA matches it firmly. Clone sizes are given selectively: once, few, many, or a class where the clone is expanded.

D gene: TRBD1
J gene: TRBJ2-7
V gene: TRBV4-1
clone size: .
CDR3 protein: CASSQGWAGTGLSYEQYF
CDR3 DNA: TGCGCCAGCAGCCAAGGGTGGGCCGGGACAGGGCTTTCCTACGAGCAGTACTTC

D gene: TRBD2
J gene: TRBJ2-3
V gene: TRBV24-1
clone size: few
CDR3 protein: CATSRGLASDTQYF
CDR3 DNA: TGTGCCACCAGTAGGGGACTAGCCTCAGATACGCAGTATTTT

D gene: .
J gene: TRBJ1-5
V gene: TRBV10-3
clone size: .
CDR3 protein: CAISLNLDQPQHF
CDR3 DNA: TGTGCCATCAGTTTAAATCTCGATCAGCCCCAGCATTTT

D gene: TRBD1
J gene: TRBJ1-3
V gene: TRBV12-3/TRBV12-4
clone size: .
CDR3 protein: CASAVKGGWNF
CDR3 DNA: TGTGCCAGCGCGGTTAAAGGGGGCTGGAATTTT

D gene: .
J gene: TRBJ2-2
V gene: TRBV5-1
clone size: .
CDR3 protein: CASSFVPGNTGELFF
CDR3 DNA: TGCGCCAGCAGCTTCGTTCCCGGGAACACCGGGGAGCTGTTTTTT

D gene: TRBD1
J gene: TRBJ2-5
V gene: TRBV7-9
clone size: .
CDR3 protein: CASSLRTGTAWETQYF
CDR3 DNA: TGTGCCAGCAGCTTGAGGACAGGGACGGCCTGGGAGACCCAGTACTTC

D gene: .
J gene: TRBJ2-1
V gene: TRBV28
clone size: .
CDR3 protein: CASSLTVVGSYNEQFF
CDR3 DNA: TGTGCCAGCAGTTTAACAGTTGTGGGTTCCTACAATGAGCAGTTCTTC

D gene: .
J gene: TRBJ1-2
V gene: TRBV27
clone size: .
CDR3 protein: CASSPLGGGGYTF
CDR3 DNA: TGTGCCAGCAGCCCGTTAGGGGGTGGTGGCTACACCTTC

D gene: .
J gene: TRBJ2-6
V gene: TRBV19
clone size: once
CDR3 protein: CASSIGQGLSGANVLTF
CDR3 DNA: TGTGCCAGTAGTATCGGGCAGGGGCTCTCTGGGGCCAACGTCCTGACTTTC

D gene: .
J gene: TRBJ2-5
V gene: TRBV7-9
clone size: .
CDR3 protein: CASSLDGGRIQETQYF
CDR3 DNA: TGTGCCAGCAGCTTAGATGGGGGGAGGATCCAAGAGACCCAGTACTTC

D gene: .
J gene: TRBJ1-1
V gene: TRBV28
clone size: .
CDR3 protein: CASSLRLPMNTEAFF
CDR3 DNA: TGTGCCAGCAGTCTGAGACTTCCTATGAACACTGAAGCTTTCTTT

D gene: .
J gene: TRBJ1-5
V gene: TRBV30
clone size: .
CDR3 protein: CAWSQDSNQPQHF
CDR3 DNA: TGTGCCTGGAGTCAGGATAGCAATCAGCCCCAGCATTTT

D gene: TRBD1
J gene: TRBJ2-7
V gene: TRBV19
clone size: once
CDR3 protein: CASATGAATWYEQYF
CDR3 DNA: TGTGCCAGCGCAACAGGGGCCGCCACTTGGTACGAGCAGTACTTC

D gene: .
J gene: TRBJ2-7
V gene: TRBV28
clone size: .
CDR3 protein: CASNLPGNTYEQYF
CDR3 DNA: TGTGCCAGCAATCTGCCAGGGAATACCTACGAGCAGTACTTC

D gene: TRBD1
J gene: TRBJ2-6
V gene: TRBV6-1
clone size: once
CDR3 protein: CASSEGTGLTGANVLTF
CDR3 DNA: TGTGCCAGCAGTGAAGGGACAGGGCTTACCGGGGCCAACGTCCTGACTTTC

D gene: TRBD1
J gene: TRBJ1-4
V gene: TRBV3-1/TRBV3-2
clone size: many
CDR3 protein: CASSQQGAGKLFF
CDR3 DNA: TGTGCCAGCAGCCAGCAGGGGGCAGGAAAACTGTTTTTT

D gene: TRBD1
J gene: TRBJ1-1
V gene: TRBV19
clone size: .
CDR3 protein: CASRDRAATEAFF
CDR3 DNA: TGTGCCAGTAGGGACAGGGCGGCCACTGAAGCTTTCTTT

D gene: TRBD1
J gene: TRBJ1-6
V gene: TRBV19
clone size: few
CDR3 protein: CASSMDRDAYNSPLHF
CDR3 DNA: TGTGCCAGTAGTATGGACAGGGACGCGTATAATTCACCCCTCCACTTT

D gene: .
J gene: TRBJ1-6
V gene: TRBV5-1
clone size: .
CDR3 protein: CASSLPTGTSYNSPLHF
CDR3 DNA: TGCGCCAGCAGCCTGCCAACAGGGACATCCTATAATTCACCCCTCCACTTT

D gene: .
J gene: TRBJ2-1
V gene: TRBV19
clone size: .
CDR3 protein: CASSGGDPGNNEQFF
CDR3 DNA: TGTGCCAGTAGTGGCGGAGATCCCGGGAACAATGAGCAGTTCTTC

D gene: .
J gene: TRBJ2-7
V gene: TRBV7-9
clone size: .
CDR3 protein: CASSPQGHEQYF
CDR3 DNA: TGTGCCAGCAGCCCCCAGGGGCACGAGCAGTACTTC

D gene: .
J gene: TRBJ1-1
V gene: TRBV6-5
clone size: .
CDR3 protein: CASSPGFRVNTEAFF
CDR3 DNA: TGTGCCAGCAGTCCCGGCTTCAGGGTGAACACTGAAGCTTTCTTT

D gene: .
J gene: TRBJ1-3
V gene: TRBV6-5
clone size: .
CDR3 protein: CASSYGGASSGNTIYF
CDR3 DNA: TGTGCCAGCAGTTACGGGGGGGCAAGCTCTGGAAACACCATATATTTT

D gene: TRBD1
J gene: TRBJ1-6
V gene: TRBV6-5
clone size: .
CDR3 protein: CASSYSRRGQGSPLHF
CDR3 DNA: TGTGCCAGCAGTTACTCACGAAGGGGGCAAGGTTCACCCCTCCACTTT

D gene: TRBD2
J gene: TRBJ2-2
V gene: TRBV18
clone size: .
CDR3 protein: CASSPRLAGTGELFF
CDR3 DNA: TGTGCCAGCTCACCACGTCTAGCGGGGACCGGGGAGCTGTTTTTT

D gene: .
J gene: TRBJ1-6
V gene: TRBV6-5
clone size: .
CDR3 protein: CASSPGGTYNSPLHF
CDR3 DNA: TGTGCCAGCAGTCCTGGAGGCACCTATAATTCACCCCTCCACTTT

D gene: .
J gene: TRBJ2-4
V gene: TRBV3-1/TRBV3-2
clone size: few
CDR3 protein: CASSQGAQNIQYF
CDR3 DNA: TGTGCCAGCAGCCAGGGGGCCCAAAACATTCAGTACTTC

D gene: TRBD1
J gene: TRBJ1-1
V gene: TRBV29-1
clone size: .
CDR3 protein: CSVGQANTEAFF
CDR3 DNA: TGCAGCGTCGGACAGGCGAACACTGAAGCTTTCTTT

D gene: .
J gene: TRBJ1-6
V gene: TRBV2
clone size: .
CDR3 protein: CASAPVSSYNSPLHF
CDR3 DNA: TGTGCCAGCGCCCCCGTGAGCTCCTATAATTCACCCCTCCACTTT

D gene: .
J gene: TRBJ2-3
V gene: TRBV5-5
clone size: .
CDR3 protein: CASSFQRTDTQYF
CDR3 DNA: TGTGCCAGCAGCTTCCAGAGGACAGATACGCAGTATTTT

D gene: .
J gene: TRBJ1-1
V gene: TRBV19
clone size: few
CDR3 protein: CASSIYWNTEAFF
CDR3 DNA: TGTGCCAGTAGTATATACTGGAACACTGAAGCTTTCTTT

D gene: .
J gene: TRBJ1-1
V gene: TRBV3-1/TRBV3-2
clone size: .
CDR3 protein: CASSQSVNTEAFF
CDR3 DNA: TGTGCCAGCAGCCAAAGCGTGAACACTGAAGCTTTCTTT

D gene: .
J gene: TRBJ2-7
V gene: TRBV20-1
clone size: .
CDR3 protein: CSASDGQRYEQYF
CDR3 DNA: TGCAGTGCTAGTGACGGCCAGCGGTACGAGCAGTACTTC

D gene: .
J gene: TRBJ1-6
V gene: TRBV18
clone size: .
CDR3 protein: CASSPIQGTPNLHF
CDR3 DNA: TGTGCCAGCTCACCCATTCAGGGAACCCCGAACCTCCACTTT

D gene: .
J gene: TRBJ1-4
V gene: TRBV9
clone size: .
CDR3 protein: CASSTRGGELEKLFF
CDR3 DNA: TGTGCCAGCAGCACCCGCGGGGGGGAACTTGAAAAACTGTTTTTT

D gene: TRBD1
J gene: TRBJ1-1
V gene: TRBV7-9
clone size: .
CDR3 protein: CASSPGRGQAPSVNTEAFF
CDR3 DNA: TGTGCCAGCAGCCCTGGGCGGGGACAGGCCCCCAGCGTGAACACTGAAGCTTTCTTT

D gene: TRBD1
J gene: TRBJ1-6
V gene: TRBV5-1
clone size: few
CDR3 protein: CASSYGQGNLPLHF
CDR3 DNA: TGCGCCAGCAGCTACGGACAGGGTAACTTACCCCTCCACTTT

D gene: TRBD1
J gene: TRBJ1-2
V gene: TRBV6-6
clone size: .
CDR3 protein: CASSHLRDRVNYGYTF
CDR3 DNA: TGTGCCAGCAGTCACCTCCGAGACAGGGTTAACTATGGCTACACCTTC

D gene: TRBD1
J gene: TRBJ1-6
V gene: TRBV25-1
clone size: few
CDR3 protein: CASSPTGGDSPLHF
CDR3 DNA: TGTGCCAGCAGCCCCACAGGGGGCGATTCACCCCTCCACTTT

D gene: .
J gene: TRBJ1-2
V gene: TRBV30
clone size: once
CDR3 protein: CALGGTVNYGYTF
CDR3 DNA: TGTGCACTTGGAGGTACGGTGAACTATGGCTACACCTTC

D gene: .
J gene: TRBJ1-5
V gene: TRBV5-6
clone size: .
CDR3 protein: CASSWAGGNQPQHF
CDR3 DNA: TGTGCCAGCAGCTGGGCCGGGGGAAATCAGCCCCAGCATTTT

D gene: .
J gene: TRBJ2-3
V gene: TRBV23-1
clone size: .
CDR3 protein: CASSHQQTDCTDTQYF
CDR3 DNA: TGCGCCAGCAGTCACCAGCAGACTGACTGCACAGATACGCAGTATTTT

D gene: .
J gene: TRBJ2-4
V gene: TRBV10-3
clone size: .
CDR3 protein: CAISDSGLENIQYF
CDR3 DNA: TGTGCCATCAGTGATTCGGGGTTGGAAAACATTCAGTACTTC

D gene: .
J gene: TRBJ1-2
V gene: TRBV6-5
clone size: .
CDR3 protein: CASSYSSQVVYGYTF
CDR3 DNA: TGTGCCAGCAGTTACTCGTCCCAGGTCGTCTATGGCTACACCTTC

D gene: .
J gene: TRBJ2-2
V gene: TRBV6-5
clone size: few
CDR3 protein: CASSSLSGELFF
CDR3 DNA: TGTGCCAGCAGTTCCCTCTCTGGGGAGCTGTTTTTT

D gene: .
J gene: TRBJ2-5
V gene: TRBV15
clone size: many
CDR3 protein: CATSRRRREGETQYF
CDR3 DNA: TGTGCCACCAGCAGAAGGAGGAGAGAAGGGGAGACCCAGTACTTC

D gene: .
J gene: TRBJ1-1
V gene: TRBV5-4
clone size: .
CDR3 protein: CASSFRRGEAFF
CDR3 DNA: TGTGCCAGCAGCTTCCGCCGGGGTGAAGCTTTCTTT

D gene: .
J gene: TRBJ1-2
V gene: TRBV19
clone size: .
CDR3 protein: CASRLQGTHGYTF
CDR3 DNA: TGTGCCAGTAGACTACAGGGAACCCACGGCTACACCTTC

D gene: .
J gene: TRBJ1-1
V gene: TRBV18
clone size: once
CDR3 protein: CASSPPRFQGIPEAFF
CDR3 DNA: TGTGCCAGCTCACCACCGCGTTTCCAGGGAATACCTGAAGCTTTCTTT

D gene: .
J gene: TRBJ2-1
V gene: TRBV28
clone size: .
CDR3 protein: CASSLWQGGNEQFF
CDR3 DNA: TGTGCCAGCAGTTTATGGCAGGGAGGCAATGAGCAGTTCTTC

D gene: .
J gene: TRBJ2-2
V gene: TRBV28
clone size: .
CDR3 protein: CASSFWQENTGELFF
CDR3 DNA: TGTGCCAGCAGTTTCTGGCAGGAGAACACCGGGGAGCTGTTTTTT

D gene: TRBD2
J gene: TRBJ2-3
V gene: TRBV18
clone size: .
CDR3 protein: CASSPPERGSTDTQYF
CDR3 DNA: TGTGCCAGCTCACCACCCGAGCGGGGGAGCACAGATACGCAGTATTTT

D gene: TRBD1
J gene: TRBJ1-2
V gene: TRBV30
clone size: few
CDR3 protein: CAWSNRGRDGYTF
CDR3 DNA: TGTGCCTGGAGTAACAGGGGGCGAGACGGCTACACCTTC

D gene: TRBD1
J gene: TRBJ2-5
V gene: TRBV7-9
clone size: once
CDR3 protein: CASSSPVTGTGLRSTQYF
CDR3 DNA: TGTGCCAGCAGCTCCCCCGTGACCGGGACAGGGCTCCGGTCGACCCAGTACTTC

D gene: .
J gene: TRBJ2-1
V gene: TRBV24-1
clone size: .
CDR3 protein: CATSDPRTESSYNEQFF
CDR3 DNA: TGTGCCACCAGTGACCCCCGGACAGAAAGCTCCTACAATGAGCAGTTCTTC